One T cell receptor (beta chain) is described in this entry. Its specificity is unknown. Clones were read by immunoSEQ multiplex PCR, and TCRdb kept only the in-frame ones, dropping some. Of under 35,000 clones in the sample, 72% were seen once. Viral peptide pools were used in the ViraFEST assay to expand antigen-specific CD4+ T cells, and sequencing came afterward. Following culture for approximately 11 days, CD4+ T cells were isolated. Documented for the person is a PCR-confirmed SARS-CoV-2 infection occurring between March and December 2020. The source of the sample is a study of vaccination effects on CD4 cells after COVID-19. Trimming took 4 bases from V and 7 from J, leaving 23 bases between them. CDR1 is LGHNA, CDR2 YSLEER, per germline. There are 17 residues in the CDR3.

This clonotype originated in a human donor who had a prior SARS-CoV-2 infection. The sequences come from CD4+ T cells from PBMCs cultured with a peptide pool, collected before COVID-19 vaccination. This sequence joins TRBV4-3 and TRBJ2-1; weak D call: TRBD2 (6 bases). The CDR3 sequence is CASSPRVRGKARNEQFF. DNA for the CDR3: TGCGCCAGCAGCCCTAGGGTTCGCGGGAAGGCCAGGAATGAGCAGTTCTTC.